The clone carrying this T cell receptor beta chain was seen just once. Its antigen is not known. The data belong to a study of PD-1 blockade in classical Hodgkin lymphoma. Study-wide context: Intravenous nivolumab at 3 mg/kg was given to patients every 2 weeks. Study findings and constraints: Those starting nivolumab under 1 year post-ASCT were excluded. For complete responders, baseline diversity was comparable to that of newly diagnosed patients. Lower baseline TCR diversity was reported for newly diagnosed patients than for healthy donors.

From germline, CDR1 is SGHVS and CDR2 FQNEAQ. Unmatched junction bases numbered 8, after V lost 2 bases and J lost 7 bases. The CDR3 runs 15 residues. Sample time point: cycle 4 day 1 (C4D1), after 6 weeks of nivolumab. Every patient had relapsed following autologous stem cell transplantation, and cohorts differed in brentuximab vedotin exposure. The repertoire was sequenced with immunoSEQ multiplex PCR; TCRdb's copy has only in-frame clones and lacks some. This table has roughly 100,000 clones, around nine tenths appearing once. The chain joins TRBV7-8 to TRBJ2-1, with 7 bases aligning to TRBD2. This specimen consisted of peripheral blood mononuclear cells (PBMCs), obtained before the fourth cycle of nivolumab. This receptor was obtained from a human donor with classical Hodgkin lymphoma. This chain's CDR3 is CASSLSGGRANEQFF. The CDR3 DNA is TGTGCCAGCAGCTTATCTGGCGGGAGAGCGAATGAGCAGTTCTTC.